This TCR beta chain is drawn from a study of blood T cell repertoires in COVID-19. Study overall: Sites across the United States, Italy and Spain contributed samples from acute and convalescent COVID-19. T cells, B-cell-depleted T cells, or PBMCs provided the cDNA or gDNA that served as material.

As originally analysed: Nucleated cell counts were estimated from reference gene primer amplification. TCRdb's table, derived via immunoSEQ multiplex PCR, lists solely in-frame clones and lacks some. Clonal size and the V and J genes are those of that table, whereas D and trimming came from the DNA. Of some 150,000 clones in the sample, about 88% are singletons; the top ten hold about 10%. Germline-derived CDR1 and CDR2 are DFQATT and SNEGSKA (reference sequence). The CDR3 has 14 residues. V was pared by 3 bases and J by 2 bases, with 13 bases between. Sequencing was performed on peripheral blood. The sequence was obtained from a man over 45 with active or convalescent COVID-19. The chain employs TRBV20-1 and TRBJ1-1; D perhaps matches TRBD1 (5 bases). The DNA for the CDR3 is TGCAGTGCTAGTGCCCCGGGACTCAACACTGAAGCTTTCTTT. Protein sequence: CSASAPGLNTEAFF.